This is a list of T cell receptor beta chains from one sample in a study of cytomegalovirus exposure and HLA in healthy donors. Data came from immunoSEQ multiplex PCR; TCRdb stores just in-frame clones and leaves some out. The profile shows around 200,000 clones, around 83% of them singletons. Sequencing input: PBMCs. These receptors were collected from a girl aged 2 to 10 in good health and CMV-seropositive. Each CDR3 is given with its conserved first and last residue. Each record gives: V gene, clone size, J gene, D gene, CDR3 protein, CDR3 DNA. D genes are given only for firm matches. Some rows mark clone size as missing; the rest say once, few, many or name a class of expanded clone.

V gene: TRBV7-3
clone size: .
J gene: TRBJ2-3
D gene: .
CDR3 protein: CASSPGGATDTQYF
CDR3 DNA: TGTGCCAGCAGCCCCGGGGGAGCAACAGATACGCAGTATTTT

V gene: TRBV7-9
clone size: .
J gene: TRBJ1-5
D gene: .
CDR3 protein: CASSSGGGVQEPQHF
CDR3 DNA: TGTGCCAGCAGCTCCGGAGGGGGGGTCCAAGAGCCCCAGCATTTT

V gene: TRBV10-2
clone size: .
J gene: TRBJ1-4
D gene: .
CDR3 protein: CASSELFEKLFF
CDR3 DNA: TGCGCCAGCAGTGAGTTATTTGAAAAACTGTTTTTT

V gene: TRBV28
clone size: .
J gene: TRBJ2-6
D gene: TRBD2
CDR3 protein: CASSLLGRAGGRGANVLTF
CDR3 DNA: TGTGCCAGCAGTTTATTGGGTCGCGCGGGAGGGAGAGGGGCCAACGTCCTGACTTTC

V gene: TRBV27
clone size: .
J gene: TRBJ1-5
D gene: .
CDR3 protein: CASSLGRNQPQHF
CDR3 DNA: TGTGCCAGCAGTCTAGGTCGCAATCAGCCCCAGCATTTT

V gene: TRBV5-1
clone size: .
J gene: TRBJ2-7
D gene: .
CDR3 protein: CASSSNPQGSYEQYF
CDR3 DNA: TGCGCCAGCAGTTCCAATCCTCAGGGCTCCTACGAGCAGTACTTC

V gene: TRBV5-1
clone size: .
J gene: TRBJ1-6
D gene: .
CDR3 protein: CASSPTQGAPSPLHF
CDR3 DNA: TGCGCCAGCAGCCCTACCCAGGGTGCCCCCTCACCCCTCCACTTT

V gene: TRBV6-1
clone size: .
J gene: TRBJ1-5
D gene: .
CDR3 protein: CASSRTVRGQPQHF
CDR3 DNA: TGTGCCAGCAGCCGTACGGTCCGGGGTCAGCCCCAGCATTTT

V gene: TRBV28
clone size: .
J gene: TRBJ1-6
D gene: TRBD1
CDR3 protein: CASSLGDRVNSPLHF
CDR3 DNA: TGTGCCAGCAGTTTAGGGGACAGAGTTAATTCACCCCTCCACTTT

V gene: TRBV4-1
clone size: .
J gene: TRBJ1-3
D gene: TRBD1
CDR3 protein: CASSQVGGQVGNTIYF
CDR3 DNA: TGCGCCAGCAGCCAAGTAGGGGGACAGGTTGGAAACACCATATATTTT

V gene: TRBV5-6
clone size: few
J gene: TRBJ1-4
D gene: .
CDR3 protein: CATKQGPTNEKLFF
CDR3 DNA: TGTGCCACAAAACAGGGACCAACTAATGAAAAACTGTTTTTT

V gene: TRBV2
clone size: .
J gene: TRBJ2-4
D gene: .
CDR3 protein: CASSESAGQRAKNIQYF
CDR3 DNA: TGTGCCAGCAGTGAATCAGCTGGACAGCGAGCCAAAAACATTCAGTACTTC

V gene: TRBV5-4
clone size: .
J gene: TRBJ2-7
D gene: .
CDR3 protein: CASSPTPVLEQYF
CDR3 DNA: TGTGCCAGCAGCCCTACGCCGGTACTCGAGCAGTACTTC

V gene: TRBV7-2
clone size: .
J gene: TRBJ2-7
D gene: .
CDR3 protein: CASSTRSGYEQYF
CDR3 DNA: TGTGCCAGCAGCACTCGTTCGGGCTACGAGCAGTACTTC

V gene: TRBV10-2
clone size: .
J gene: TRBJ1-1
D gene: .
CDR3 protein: CASQGPNGQLNTEAFF
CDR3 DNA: TGCGCCAGCCAGGGGCCCAATGGTCAGTTGAACACTGAAGCTTTCTTT

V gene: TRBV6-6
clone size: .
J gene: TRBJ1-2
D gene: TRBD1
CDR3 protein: CASSPGTVYGYTF
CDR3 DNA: TGTGCCAGCAGCCCAGGGACAGTTTATGGCTACACCTTC

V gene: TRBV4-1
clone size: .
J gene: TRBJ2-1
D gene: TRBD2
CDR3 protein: CASSQVVPAGGPSSYNEQFF
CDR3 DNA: TGCGCCAGCAGCCAAGTCGTCCCAGCGGGGGGGCCGAGCTCCTACAATGAGCAGTTCTTC

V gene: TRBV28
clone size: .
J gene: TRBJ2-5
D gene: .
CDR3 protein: CASLAGALGTQYF
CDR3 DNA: TGTGCCAGCCTGGCAGGGGCTTTGGGGACCCAGTACTTC

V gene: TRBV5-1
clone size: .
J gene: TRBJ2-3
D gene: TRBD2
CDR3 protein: CASRRVSGSTDTQYF
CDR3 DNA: TGCGCCAGCAGACGGGTTAGCGGGAGCACAGATACGCAGTATTTT

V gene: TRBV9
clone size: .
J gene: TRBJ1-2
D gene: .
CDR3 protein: CASSTQTGLRDYGYTF
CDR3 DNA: TGTGCCAGCAGCACCCAAACAGGTTTAAGGGACTATGGCTACACCTTC

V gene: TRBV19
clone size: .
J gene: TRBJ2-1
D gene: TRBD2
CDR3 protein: CATGLPFSYNEQFF
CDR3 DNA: TGTGCCACGGGACTACCCTTCTCCTACAATGAGCAGTTCTTC

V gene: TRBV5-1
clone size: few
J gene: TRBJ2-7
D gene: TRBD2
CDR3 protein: CASSLPAGGSYEQYF
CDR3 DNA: TGCGCCAGCAGCTTGCCAGCGGGAGGTTCCTACGAGCAGTACTTC

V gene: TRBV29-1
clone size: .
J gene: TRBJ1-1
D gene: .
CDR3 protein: CSVAKARGGMNTEAFF
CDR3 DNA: TGCAGCGTTGCCAAGGCGAGGGGGGGCATGAACACTGAAGCTTTCTTT

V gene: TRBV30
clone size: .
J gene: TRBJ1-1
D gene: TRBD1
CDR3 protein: CAWSTLTGVGTEAFF
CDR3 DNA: TGTGCCTGGAGTACTCTAACAGGGGTCGGAACTGAAGCTTTCTTT

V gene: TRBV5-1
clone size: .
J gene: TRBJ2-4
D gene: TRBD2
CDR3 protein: CASSLANGGGLAKNIQYF
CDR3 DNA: TGCGCCAGCAGCTTGGCCAATGGCGGGGGTCTAGCCAAAAACATTCAGTACTTC

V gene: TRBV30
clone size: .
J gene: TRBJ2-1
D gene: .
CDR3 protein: CAWSDGEQFF
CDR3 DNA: TGTGCCTGGAGTGACGGTGAGCAGTTCTTC

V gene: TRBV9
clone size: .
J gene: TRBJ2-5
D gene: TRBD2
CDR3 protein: CASSASPTSGRETQYF
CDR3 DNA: TGTGCCAGCAGCGCTTCCCCTACTAGCGGGAGAGAGACCCAGTACTTC

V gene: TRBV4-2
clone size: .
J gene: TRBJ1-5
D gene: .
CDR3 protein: CASSRAGGARSNQPQHF
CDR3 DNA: TGTGCCAGCAGTCGAGCTGGGGGGGCTCGGAGCAATCAGCCCCAGCATTTT

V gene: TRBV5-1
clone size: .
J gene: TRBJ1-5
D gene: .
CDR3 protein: CASSLVGEGQPQHF
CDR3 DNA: TGCGCCAGCAGCTTGGTGGGCGAGGGCCAGCCCCAGCATTTT

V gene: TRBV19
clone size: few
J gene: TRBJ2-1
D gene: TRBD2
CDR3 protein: CASSMTGGRNEQFF
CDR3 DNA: TGTGCCAGTAGTATGACGGGGGGGCGCAATGAGCAGTTCTTC

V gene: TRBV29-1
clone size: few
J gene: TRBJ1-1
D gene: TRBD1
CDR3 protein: CSVEEDRVNTEAFF
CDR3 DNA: TGCAGCGTTGAAGAGGACAGGGTGAACACTGAAGCTTTCTTT

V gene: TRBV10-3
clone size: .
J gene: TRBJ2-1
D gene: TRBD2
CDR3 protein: CATGTSGEDEQFF
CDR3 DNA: TGTGCCACCGGGACTAGCGGGGAGGATGAGCAGTTCTTC

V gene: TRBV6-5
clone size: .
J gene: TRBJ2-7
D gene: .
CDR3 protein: CATSRDKLNEQYF
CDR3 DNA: TGTGCCACCTCCCGTGACAAGCTAAACGAGCAGTACTTC

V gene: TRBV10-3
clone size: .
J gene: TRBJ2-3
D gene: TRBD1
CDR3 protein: CAISEGLGQGPTDTQYF
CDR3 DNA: TGTGCCATCAGTGAGGGCCTAGGACAGGGTCCCACAGATACGCAGTATTTT

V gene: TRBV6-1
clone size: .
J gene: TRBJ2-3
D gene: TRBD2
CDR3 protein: CASSVLAGGPDTQYF
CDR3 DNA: TGTGCCAGCAGTGTACTAGCGGGAGGGCCAGATACGCAGTATTTT

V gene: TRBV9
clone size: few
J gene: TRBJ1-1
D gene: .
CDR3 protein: CASSARVGSNTEAFF
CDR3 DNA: TGTGCCAGCAGCGCGAGGGTAGGGTCGAACACTGAAGCTTTCTTT

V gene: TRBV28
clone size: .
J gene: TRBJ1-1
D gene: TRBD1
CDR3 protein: CASSKRTGFLNTEAFF
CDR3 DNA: TGTGCCAGCAGTAAAAGGACAGGCTTCCTGAACACTGAAGCTTTCTTT

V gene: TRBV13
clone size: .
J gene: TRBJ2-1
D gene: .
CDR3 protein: CASSLGLDSYYNEQFF
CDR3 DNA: TGTGCCAGCAGCCTTGGGCTGGACTCCTACTACAATGAGCAGTTCTTC

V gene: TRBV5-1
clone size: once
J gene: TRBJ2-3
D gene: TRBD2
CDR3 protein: CASSVTLAGQRDTQYF
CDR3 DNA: TGCGCCAGCAGCGTAACCCTAGCGGGCCAGAGGGATACGCAGTATTTT

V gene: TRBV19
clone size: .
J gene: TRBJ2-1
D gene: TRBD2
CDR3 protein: CASSRWEGPGNEQFF
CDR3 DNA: TGTGCCAGTAGTCGGTGGGAGGGCCCGGGCAATGAGCAGTTCTTC

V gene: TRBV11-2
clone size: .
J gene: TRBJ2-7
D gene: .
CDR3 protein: CASRRNRDSIYEQYF
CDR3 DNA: TGTGCCAGCAGACGCAACCGGGACTCGATCTACGAGCAGTACTTC

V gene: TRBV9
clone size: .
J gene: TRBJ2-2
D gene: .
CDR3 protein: CASSVVENTGELFF
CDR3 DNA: TGTGCCAGCAGCGTAGTAGAGAACACCGGGGAGCTGTTTTTT

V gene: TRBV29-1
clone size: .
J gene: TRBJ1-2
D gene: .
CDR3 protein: CSVGEGFSYGYTF
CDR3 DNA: TGCAGCGTTGGGGAGGGGTTCAGCTATGGCTACACCTTC

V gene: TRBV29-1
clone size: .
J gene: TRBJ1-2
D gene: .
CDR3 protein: CSAYFTRGYTF
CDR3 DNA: TGCAGCGCCTATTTTACGCGGGGCTACACCTTC

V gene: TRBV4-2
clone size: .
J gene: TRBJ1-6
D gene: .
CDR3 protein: CASSQKEEVHF
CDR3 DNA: TGTGCCAGCAGCCAAAAGGAAGAGGTCCACTTT

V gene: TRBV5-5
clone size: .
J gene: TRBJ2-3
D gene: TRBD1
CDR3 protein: CASSFRIPRTGPTDTQYF
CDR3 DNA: TGTGCCAGCAGCTTTAGAATCCCCAGGACAGGACCCACAGATACGCAGTATTTT

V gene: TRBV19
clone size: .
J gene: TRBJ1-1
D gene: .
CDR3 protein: CAAGLLGNTEAFF
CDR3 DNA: TGTGCCGCTGGGTTACTAGGGAACACTGAAGCTTTCTTT

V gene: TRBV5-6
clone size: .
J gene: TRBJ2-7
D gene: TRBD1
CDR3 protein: CASSWRDRDEQYF
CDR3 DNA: TGTGCCAGCAGCTGGCGCGACAGGGACGAGCAGTACTTC

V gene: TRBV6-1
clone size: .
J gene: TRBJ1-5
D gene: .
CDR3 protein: CASSELAGGQSNQPQHF
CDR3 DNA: TGTGCCAGCAGTGAACTGGCGGGGGGGCAAAGCAATCAGCCCCAGCATTTT

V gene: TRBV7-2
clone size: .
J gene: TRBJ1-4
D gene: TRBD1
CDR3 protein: CASSLRQGIEKLFF
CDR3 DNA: TGTGCCAGCAGCTTAAGACAGGGAATTGAAAAACTGTTTTTT

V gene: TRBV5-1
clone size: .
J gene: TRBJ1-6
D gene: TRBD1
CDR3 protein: CASSLVGDSSYNSPLHF
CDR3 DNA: TGCGCCAGCAGCTTGGTGGGGGACAGCTCCTATAATTCACCCCTCCACTTT